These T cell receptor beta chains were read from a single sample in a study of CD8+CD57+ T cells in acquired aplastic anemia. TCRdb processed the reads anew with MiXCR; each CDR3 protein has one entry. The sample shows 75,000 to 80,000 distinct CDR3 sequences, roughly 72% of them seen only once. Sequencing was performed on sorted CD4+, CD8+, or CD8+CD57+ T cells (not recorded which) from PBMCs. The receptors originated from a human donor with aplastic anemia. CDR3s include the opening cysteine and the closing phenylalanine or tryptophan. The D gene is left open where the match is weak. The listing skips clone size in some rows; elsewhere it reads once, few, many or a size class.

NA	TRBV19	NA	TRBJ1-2	TGTGCCACGAAGGGCGGGAACTATGGCCACACCTTC	CATKGGNYGHTF
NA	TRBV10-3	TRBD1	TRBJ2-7	TGTGCCATCCGGGACAGGGAAGTGGACGAGCAGTACTTC	CAIRDREVDEQYF
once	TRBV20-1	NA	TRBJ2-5	TGCAGTGCCTGGGAGGCAGAGCAAGAGACCCAGTACTTC	CSAWEAEQETQYF
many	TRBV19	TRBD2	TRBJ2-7	TGTGCCAGTAGCCCTAGCGGATATTTCTCCTACGAGCAGTACTTC	CASSPSGYFSYEQYF
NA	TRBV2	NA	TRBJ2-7	TGTGCCAGCAGGAGGGACCGACTCTACGAGCAGTACTTC	CASRRDRLYEQYF
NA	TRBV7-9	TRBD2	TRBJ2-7	TGTGCCAGCAGCCATGGGACTAGCGGCTACGAGCAGTACTTC	CASSHGTSGYEQYF
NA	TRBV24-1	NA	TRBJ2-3	TGTGCCACCAGTGACACCAGGGCGGCGGATATGCAGTATTTT	CATSDTRAADMQYF
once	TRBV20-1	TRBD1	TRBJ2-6	TGCAGTGCCCCGGGGACAGGGAGTCTCGGCGGGGCCAACGTCCTGACTTTC	CSAPGTGSLGGANVLTF
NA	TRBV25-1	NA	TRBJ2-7	TGTGCCAGCAGTCAACCAGACTGGTCCTACGAGCAGTACTTC	CASSQPDWSYEQYF
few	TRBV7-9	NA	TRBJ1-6	TGTGCCAGCGGATTACAAGTTAATTCACCCCTCCACTTT	CASGLQVNSPLHF
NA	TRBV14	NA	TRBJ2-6	TGTGCCAGCAGCCAGGGCTCCGGGGCCAACGTCCTGACTTTC	CASSQGSGANVLTF
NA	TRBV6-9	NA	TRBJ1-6	TGTGCCAGCACCTTTAATTCACCCCTCCACTTT	CASTFNSPLHF
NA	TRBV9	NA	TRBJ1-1	TGTGCCAGCAGCATTGAGGGCACTGAAGCTTTCTTT	CASSIEGTEAFF
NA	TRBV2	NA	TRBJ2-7	TGTGCCAGCAGGCTCCTCGGGGCTTACGAGCAGTACTTC	CASRLLGAYEQYF
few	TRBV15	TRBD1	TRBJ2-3	TGTGCCACCAGCAGAAAGACAGGGGATGCGACAGATACGCAGTATTTT	CATSRKTGDATDTQYF
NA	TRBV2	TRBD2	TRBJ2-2	TGTGCCAGCAGGGTACTAGCGGGAGTTGGCGGGGAGCTGTTTTTT	CASRVLAGVGGELFF
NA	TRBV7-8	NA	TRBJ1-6	TGTGCCAGCAGCTCATCTATTCGAGTAAATTCACCCCTCCACTTT	CASSSSIRVNSPLHF
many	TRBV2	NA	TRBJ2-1	TGTGCCAGCAGATCGGGGAAAAATGAGCAGTTCTTC	CASRSGKNEQFF
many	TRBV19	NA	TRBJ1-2	TGTGCCAGTACCCCCTCGGGAGGGGGTAACTATGGCTACACCTTC	CASTPSGGGNYGYTF
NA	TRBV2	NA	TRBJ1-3	TGTGCCAGCAAGATCCTGGGGGGACCTGGAAACACCATATATTTT	CASKILGGPGNTIYF
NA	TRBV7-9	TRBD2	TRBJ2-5	TGTGCCAGCAGCTTGGGGAGGGGTCGGGAGACCCAGTACTTC	CASSLGRGRETQYF
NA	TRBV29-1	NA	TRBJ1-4	TGCAGCGTTGAAGATCCTCAGGGTATGGAAAAACTGTTTTTT	CSVEDPQGMEKLFF
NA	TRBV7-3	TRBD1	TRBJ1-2	TGTGCCAGCAGCTTAACCCGTACTCGACAGGGGAAGGACTATGGCTACACCTTC	CASSLTRTRQGKDYGYTF
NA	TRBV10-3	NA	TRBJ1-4	TGTGCCATCAGTGCGAGGGCCCAGGGAAGTGAAAAACTGTTTTTT	CAISARAQGSEKLFF
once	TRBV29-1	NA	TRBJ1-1	TGCAGCGTAGGGGACATAGGCACTGAAGCTTTCTTT	CSVGDIGTEAFF
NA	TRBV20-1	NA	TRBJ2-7	TGCAGTGCTAGGCCCAGGGGCGCAAGGTCCTACGAGCAATACTTC	CSARPRGARSYEQYF
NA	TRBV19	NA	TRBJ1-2	TGTGCCAGTAGTATCCAGGGCAGTAGGAACTATGGCTACACCTTC	CASSIQGSRNYGYTF
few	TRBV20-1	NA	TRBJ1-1	TGCAGTGCACCAGACCCAGGAAGGGGGACGGGGACTGAAGCTTTCTTT	CSAPDPGRGTGTEAFF
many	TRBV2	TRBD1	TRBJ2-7	TGTGCCAGCAAGACAGGGGACGGGTCCTACGAGCAGTACTTC	CASKTGDGSYEQYF
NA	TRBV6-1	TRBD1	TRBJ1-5	TGTGCCAGCAGTGACATAGACAGGGGTCAGCCCCAGCATTTT	CASSDIDRGQPQHF
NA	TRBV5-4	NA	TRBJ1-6	TGTGCCAGCAGCTTGTGGGTGAGGCAGGGAAGTTCACCCCTCCACTTT	CASSLWVRQGSSPLHF
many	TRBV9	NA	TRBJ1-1	TGTGCCAGCAGCCCCCCCATTGGGGTTAGTGAAGCTTTCTTT	CASSPPIGVSEAFF
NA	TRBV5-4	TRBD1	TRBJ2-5	TGTGCCAGCTCACCACTCCCGGGACAGCTTCAAGAGACCCAGTACTTC	CASSPLPGQLQETQYF
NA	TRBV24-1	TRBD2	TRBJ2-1	TGTGCCACCAGTGTGGCGGGAGCTCAATACAATGAGCAGTTCTTC	CATSVAGAQYNEQFF
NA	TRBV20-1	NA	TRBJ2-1	TGCAGTGCTTCGATTGATGGATTTGAGCAGTTCTTC	CSASIDGFEQFF
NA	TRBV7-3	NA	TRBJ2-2	TGTGCCAGCAGCGGACTACTTGGGGGGACCGGGGAGCTGTTTTTT	CASSGLLGGTGELFF
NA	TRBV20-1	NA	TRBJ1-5	TGCAGTGCTAGAGTCAGGGGAAGTGAGCCCCAGCATTTT	CSARVRGSEPQHF
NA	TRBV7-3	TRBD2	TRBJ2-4	TGTGCCAGCAGCATTAGCGGGTCAAACATTCAGTACTTC	CASSISGSNIQYF
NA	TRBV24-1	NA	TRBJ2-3	TGTGCCACCAACGGGGGAGATACGCAGTATTTT	CATNGGDTQYF